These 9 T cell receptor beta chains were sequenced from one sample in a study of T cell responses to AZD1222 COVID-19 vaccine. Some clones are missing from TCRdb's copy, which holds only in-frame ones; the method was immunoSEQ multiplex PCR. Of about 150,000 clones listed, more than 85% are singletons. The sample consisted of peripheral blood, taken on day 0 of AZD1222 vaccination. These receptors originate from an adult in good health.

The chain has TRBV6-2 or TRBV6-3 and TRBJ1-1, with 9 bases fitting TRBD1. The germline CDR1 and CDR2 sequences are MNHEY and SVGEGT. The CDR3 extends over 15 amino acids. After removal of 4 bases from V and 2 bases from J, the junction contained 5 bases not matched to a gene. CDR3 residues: CASSSPTGGNTEAFF. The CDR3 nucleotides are TGTGCCAGCAGTTCCCCGACAGGGGGTAACACTGAAGCTTTCTTT.

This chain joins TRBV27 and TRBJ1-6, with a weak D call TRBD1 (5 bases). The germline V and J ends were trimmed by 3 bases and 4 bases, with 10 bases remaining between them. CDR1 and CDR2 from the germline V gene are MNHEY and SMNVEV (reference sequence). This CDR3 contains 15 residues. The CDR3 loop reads CASSFQGPYNSPLHF. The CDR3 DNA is TGTGCCAGCAGTTTCCAGGGTCCTTATAATTCACCCCTCCACTTT.

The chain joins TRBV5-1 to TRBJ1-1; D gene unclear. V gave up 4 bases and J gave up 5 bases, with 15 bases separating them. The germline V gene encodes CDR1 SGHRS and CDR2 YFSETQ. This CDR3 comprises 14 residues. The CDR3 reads CASSPGSGGTEAFF. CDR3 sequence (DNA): TGCGCCAGCAGCCCTGGGTCCGGTGGGACTGAAGCTTTCTTT.

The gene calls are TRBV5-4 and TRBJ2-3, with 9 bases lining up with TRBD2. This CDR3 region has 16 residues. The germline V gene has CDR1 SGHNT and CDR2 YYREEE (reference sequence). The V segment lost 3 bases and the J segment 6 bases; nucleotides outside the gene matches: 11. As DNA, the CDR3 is TGTGCCAGCAGCTCGGGACTAGCCCAACCGGGGGATACGCAGTATTTT. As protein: CASSSGLAQPGDTQYF.

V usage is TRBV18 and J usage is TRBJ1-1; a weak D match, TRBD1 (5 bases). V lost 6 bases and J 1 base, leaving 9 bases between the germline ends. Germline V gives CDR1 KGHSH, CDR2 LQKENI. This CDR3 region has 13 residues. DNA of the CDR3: TGTGCCAGCTCGAACAGGAAGAACACTGAAGCTTTCTTT. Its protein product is CASSNRKNTEAFF.

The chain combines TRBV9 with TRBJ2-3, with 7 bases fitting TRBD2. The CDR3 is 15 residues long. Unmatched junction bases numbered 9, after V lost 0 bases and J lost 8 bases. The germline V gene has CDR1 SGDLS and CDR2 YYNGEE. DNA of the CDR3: TGTGCCAGCAGCGTAGGGAGCGGGGCCTGGGGTACGCAGTATTTT. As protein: CASSVGSGAWGTQYF.

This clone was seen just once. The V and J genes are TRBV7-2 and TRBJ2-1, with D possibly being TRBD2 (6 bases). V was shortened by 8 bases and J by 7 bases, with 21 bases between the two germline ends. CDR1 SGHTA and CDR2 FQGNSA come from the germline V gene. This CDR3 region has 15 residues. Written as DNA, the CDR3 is TGTGCCAGCGGGACCCAGCGGGTGGCGGGGAATGAGCAGTTCTTC. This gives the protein CASGTQRVAGNEQFF.

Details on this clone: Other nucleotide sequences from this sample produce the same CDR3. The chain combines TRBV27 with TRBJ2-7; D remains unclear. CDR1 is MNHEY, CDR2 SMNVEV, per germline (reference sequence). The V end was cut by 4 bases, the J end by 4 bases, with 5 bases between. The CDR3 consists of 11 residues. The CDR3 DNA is TGTGCCAGCAGTTCTCGGTACGAGCAGTACTTC. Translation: CASSSRYEQYF.

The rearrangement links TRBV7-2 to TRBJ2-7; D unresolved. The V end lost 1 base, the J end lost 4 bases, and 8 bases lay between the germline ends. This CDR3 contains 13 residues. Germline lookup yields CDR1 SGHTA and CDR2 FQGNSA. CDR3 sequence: CASSLDGWYEQYF. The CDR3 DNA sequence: TGTGCCAGCAGCTTAGACGGGTGGTACGAGCAGTACTTC.